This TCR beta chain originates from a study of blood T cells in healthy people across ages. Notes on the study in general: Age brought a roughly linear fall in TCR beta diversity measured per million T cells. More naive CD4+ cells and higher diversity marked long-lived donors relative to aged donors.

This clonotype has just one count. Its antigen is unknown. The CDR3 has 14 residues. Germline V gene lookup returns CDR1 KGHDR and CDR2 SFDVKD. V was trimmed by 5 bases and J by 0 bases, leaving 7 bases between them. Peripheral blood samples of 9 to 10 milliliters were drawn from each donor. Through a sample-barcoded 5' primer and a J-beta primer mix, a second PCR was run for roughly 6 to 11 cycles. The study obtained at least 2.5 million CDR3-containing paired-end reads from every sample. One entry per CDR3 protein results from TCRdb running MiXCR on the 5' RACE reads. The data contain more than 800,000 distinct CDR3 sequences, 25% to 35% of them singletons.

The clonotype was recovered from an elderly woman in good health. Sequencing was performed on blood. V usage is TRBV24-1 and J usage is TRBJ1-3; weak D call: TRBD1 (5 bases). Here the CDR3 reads CATSARDSGNTIYF. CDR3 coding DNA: TGTGCCACCAGTGCCAGGGACTCTGGAAACACCATATATTTT.